Listed here are 25 T cell receptor beta chains from one sample, sequenced in a study of preoperative IRX-2 immunotherapy in early breast cancer. Treatment in this sample: preoperative locoregional IRX-2 cytokine immunotherapy. Data came from immunoSEQ multiplex PCR; TCRdb stores just in-frame clones and leaves some out. The sample has about 28,000 clones, about 79% seen once. Collection took place from a patient treated with IRX-2 immunotherapy. The receptors were sampled from a human donor with breast cancer.

This clone was picked up a small number of times. This chain joins TRBV6-8 and TRBJ2-7, with D perhaps given as TRBD1 or TRBD2 (6 bases each). Per the germline V gene, CDR1 is MNHGY and CDR2 is SAAAGT. The CDR3 runs to 13 residues. Deletions cut 10 bases from V and 5 bases from J, with 18 bases between. The CDR3 nucleotides read TGTGCCATCAGAAATACAAGGGGGGACGAGCAGTACTTC. This sequence encodes CAIRNTRGDEQYF.

CDR3 protein: CASNTQSPPGYTF. The CDR3 DNA reads TGTGCCAGCAACACACAGTCCCCCCCTGGCTACACCTTC. The V gene is TRBV28, the J gene TRBJ1-2; D is undetermined. This CDR3 is 13 amino acids long. Between the trimmed V and J ends, which lost 7 bases and 7 bases, there was a span of 16 bases. Per the germline V gene, CDR1 is MDHEN and CDR2 is SYDVKM.

The genes are TRBV18 and TRBJ2-2; 8 bases agree with TRBD1. V lost 3 bases and J lost 6; bases outside the gene matches: 6. This CDR3 has 15 residues. Germline V gene sequence: CDR1 KGHSH, CDR2 LQKENI. CDR3 region: CASSPQGQAAGELFF. Written as DNA, the CDR3 is TGTGCCAGCTCACCTCAGGGACAGGCAGCCGGGGAGCTGTTTTTT.

The gene calls are TRBV11-3 and TRBJ2-5, with D unresolved. The CDR3 consists of 15 residues. Germline V gives CDR1 SGHNT, CDR2 YENEEA. Deletions cut 3 bases from V and 5 bases from J, with 16 bases between. The CDR3 bases are TGTGCCAGCAGCTTCGGAGCCGGTGGTCGTGAGACCCAGTACTTC. Amino acid sequence: CASSFGAGGRETQYF.

V usage is TRBV7-8 and J usage is TRBJ1-5; D uncertain. Germline V gene sequence: CDR1 SGHVS, CDR2 FQNEAQ. Deletions cut 1 base from V and 5 bases from J, with 6 bases between. The CDR3 is made up of 13 amino acids. CDR3 in amino acids: CASSLVADQPQHF. The DNA of the CDR3 is TGTGCCAGCAGCTTAGTGGCGGATCAGCCCCAGCATTTT.

The CDR3: CASSRTSGFDWQYF. CDR3 in DNA: TGTGCCAGCAGTAGGACTAGCGGATTCGATTGGCAGTACTTC. The chain joins TRBV6-7 to TRBJ2-7, with 10 bases identical to TRBD2. TRBV6-7 is an ORF; its function is uncertain. The CDR3 runs 14 residues. The ends lost 5 bases at V and 9 bases at J; junction bases unmatched: 10.

The sample holds one count of this clone. The chain combines TRBV15 with TRBJ2-5, with D hard to call. The CDR3 runs to 14 residues. Germline lookup yields CDR1 LNHNV and CDR2 YYDKDF (reference sequence). Trimming pared 1 base from V and 4 bases from J, leaving 10 bases between. DNA for the CDR3: TGTGCCACCAGCAGAGGAGGCAGAATAGAGACCCAGTACTTC. Its translation: CATSRGGRIETQYF.

The rearrangement joins TRBV28 to TRBJ1-1; 7 bases line up with TRBD1. Unmatched junction bases numbered 7, after V lost 4 bases and J lost 5 bases. Germline loops: CDR1 MDHEN, CDR2 SYDVKM. The CDR3 is 14 amino acids. CDR3 nucleotides: TGTGCCAGCAGTTCTTGGACAGGCCGAACTGAAGCTTTCTTT. Translated: CASSSWTGRTEAFF.

Only one count was recorded for this clone. V is TRBV7-1 and J is TRBJ1-1; a possible D gene is TRBD1 (6 bases). TRBV7-1 is marked as an open reading frame, function uncertain. V was shortened by 4 bases and J by 3 bases, with 9 bases between the two germline ends. This CDR3 has 13 amino acids. The CDR3 protein is CASSFPGDTEAFF. The CDR3 bases are TGTGCCAGCAGCTTTCCAGGGGACACTGAAGCTTTCTTT.

The CDR3: CASQTLGQANQPQHF. CDR3 nucleotides: TGTGCCAGCCAGACATTAGGACAGGCTAATCAGCCCCAGCATTTT. The V gene is TRBV19, the J gene TRBJ1-5, with 7 bases matching TRBD1. The CDR3 loop spans 15 amino acids. Unmatched junction bases numbered 12, after V lost 9 bases and J lost 4 bases. Germline assignment: CDR1 LNHDA and CDR2 SQIVND (reference sequence).

The V call is TRBV29-1, the J call TRBJ2-1; the D gene could be TRBD1 or TRBD2 (7 bases each). The CDR3 has 15 residues. Germline V CDR1 and CDR2: SQVTM, ANQGSEA. V dropped 4 bases and J dropped 7 bases, with 20 bases sitting between them. This chain's CDR3 is CSVVRQGGDYNEQFF. In DNA, the CDR3 is TGCAGCGTTGTTCGACAGGGAGGGGACTATAATGAGCAGTTCTTC.

The CDR3 nucleotides read TGTGCCAGCAGAACCCCCGGGGCCAGAGATGAGCAGTTCTTC. Protein: CASRTPGARDEQFF. The chain employs TRBV28 and TRBJ2-1, with D perhaps matching TRBD1 or TRBD2 (5 bases each). This CDR3 is built from 14 residues. From germline, CDR1 is MDHEN and CDR2 SYDVKM. With 6 bases removed from V and 8 bases from J, the gap between germline ends came to 17 bases.

The genes are TRBV7-6 and TRBJ1-2; 7 nucleotides line up with TRBD1. Germline assignment: CDR1 SGHVS and CDR2 FNYEAQ. With 5 bases clipped from V and 7 bases from J, the junction kept 13 bases outside the gene matches. CDR3 length: 15 residues. The CDR3 DNA is TGTGCCAGCAGCCGATCCCCACAGGGGATGACTGGCTACACCTTC. Translating gives CASSRSPQGMTGYTF.

This chain links TRBV18 with TRBJ1-3, with D possibly matching TRBD1 (6 bases). Germline-derived CDR1 and CDR2 are KGHSH and LQKENI. V lost 1 base, J lost 2 bases, and 12 bases lay in between. The CDR3 is 16 amino acids. The CDR3 DNA sequence: TGTGCCAGCTCACCACAAACTGGGGGCGCTGGAAACACCATATATTTT. Translation gives CASSPQTGGAGNTIYF. The full variable domain, in which reference TRBV18 and TRBJ1-3 provide the parts outside the CDR3, is NAGVMQNPRHLVRRRGQEARLRCSPMKGHSHVYWYRQLPEEGLKFMVYLQKENIIDESGMPKERFSAEFPKEGPSILRIQQVVRGDSAAYFCASSPQTGGAGNTIYFGEGSWLTVV.

The chain uses TRBV30 and TRBJ1-2, with a tentative D call TRBD1 (5 bases). The germline V and J ends were trimmed by 5 bases and 8 bases, with 15 bases remaining between them. The CDR3 consists of 12 residues. Germline assignment: CDR1 GTSNPN and CDR2 SVGIG (reference sequence). The CDR3 protein is CAWSPGGDGYTF. CDR3 DNA sequence: TGTGCCTGGTCCCCCGGGGGGGACGGCTACACCTTC.

This clone was detected once. V is TRBV7-1 and J is TRBJ1-3, with a possible D match to TRBD1 (5 bases). TRBV7-1 is an open reading frame, and its role is uncertain. Between the trimmed V and J ends, which lost 4 bases and 0 bases, there was a span of 19 bases. The length of the CDR3 is 18 residues. CDR3 loop: CASSLTRGGSNSGNTIYF. CDR3 DNA: TGTGCCAGCAGCTTAACCCGGGGGGGATCTAACTCTGGAAACACCATATATTTT.

This clone was detected once. This chain connects TRBV6-8 to TRBJ2-7, with 9 bases matching TRBD1. This CDR3 has 12 amino acids. Per the germline V gene, CDR1 is MNHGY and CDR2 is SAAAGT. V lost 7 bases, J lost 7 bases, and 5 bases stayed unmatched. The chain's CDR3 is CASTQGAREQYF. The CDR3 DNA is TGTGCCAGCACACAGGGGGCGCGGGAGCAGTACTTC.

The chain recombines TRBV28 with TRBJ2-7; weak D call: TRBD1 (7 bases). The CDR3 sequence is 15 residues long. Germline V gives CDR1 MDHEN, CDR2 SYDVKM. Trimming cost V 5 bases and J 4 bases, with 18 bases left between them. CDR3 coding DNA: TGTGCCAGCAGTCTAGGAGGGGGCCGGAAATACGAGCAGTACTTC. Encoded protein: CASSLGGGRKYEQYF.

The rearrangement joins TRBV7-8 to TRBJ1-1; 9 nucleotides agree with TRBD1. Germline values: CDR1 SGHVS, CDR2 FQNEAQ. This CDR3 has 13 residues. The V gene end was trimmed by 6 bases and the J gene end by 5 bases; junction bases not matched to a gene: 4. The CDR3 spells CASRRDRETEAFF. CDR3 DNA: TGTGCCAGCAGGAGGGACAGGGAAACTGAAGCTTTCTTT.

V usage is TRBV19 and J usage is TRBJ1-6, with D tentatively TRBD1 (6 bases). The germline CDR1 and CDR2 sequences are LNHDA and SQIVND (reference sequence). The ends were cut back, 6 bases at V and 3 bases at J, with 15 bases in the middle. The length of the CDR3 is 16 residues. CDR3 coding DNA: TGTGCCAGTAGCCGACAGGCAGCCAGCTATAATTCACCCCTCCACTTT. Encoded protein: CASSRQAASYNSPLHF.

This clone was picked up a small number of times. The gene calls are TRBV11-3 and TRBJ2-1, with D perhaps TRBD1 (6 bases). The CDR3 totals 15 residues. Germline CDR1 is SGHNT and CDR2 is YENEEA. V shed 6 bases and J shed 6 bases, with 18 bases lying between them. The DNA for the CDR3 is TGTGCCAGCAGTACAGGGTCTTTTGTCTCCAATGAGCAGTTCTTC. It translates to CASSTGSFVSNEQFF.

The gene calls are TRBV11-3 and TRBJ2-7; D perhaps matches TRBD2 (5 bases). Trimming left V 3 bases short and J 3 bases short, with 27 bases between. CDR3 length: 19 residues. Germline assignment: CDR1 SGHNT and CDR2 YENEEA. CDR3 in amino acids: CASSLAGYSPGIAHYEQYF. In nucleotides, the CDR3 is TGTGCCAGCAGCTTGGCCGGTTATTCCCCGGGGATAGCACACTACGAGCAGTACTTC.

This sequence joins TRBV11-3 and TRBJ1-1, with D perhaps TRBD1 (6 bases). The CDR3 covers 16 residues. V lost 5 bases, J lost 1 base, and 17 bases lay in between. Germline CDR1 is SGHNT and CDR2 is YENEEA. Written as DNA, the CDR3 is TGTGCCAGCAGCCAAGTTTCGTGGGGACAGAACACTGAAGCTTTCTTT. Translation: CASSQVSWGQNTEAFF.

The chain uses TRBV28 and TRBJ2-6; D gene ambiguous. V gave up 3 bases and J gave up 0 bases, with 6 bases separating them. Germline CDR1 is MDHEN and CDR2 is SYDVKM. CDR3 length equals 15 residues. The CDR3, as DNA: TGTGCCAGCAGTTTTACGGCCTCTGGGGCCAACGTCCTGACTTTC. This encodes CASSFTASGANVLTF.

The rearrangement uses TRBV6-8 and TRBJ1-1; TRBD1 matches at 7 bases. Germline values: CDR1 MNHGY, CDR2 SAAAGT. Unmatched junction bases numbered 11, after V lost 7 bases and J lost 6 bases. The CDR3 totals 14 residues. The CDR3 DNA sequence: TGTGCCAGCATTACTTCAGGGGGAGACGCTGAAGCTTTCTTT. Translation gives CASITSGGDAEAFF.